Listed below are T cell receptor beta chains from one sample, sequenced in a study of CD4 T cells in relation to SARS-CoV-2 and coronaviruses. Assay used: immunoSEQ multiplex PCR; TCRdb lists only in-frame clones, some missing. The profile covers about 68,000 clones, with over 90% appearing a single time and about 0.23% taken by the ten largest. The sequencing input was naive CD4+ T cells from PBMCs. Receptors originate from a human donor in good health. The CDR3 runs from the conserved cysteine through the conserved F or W.

J: TRBJ1-6
V: TRBV19
CDR3: CASSRKTGMNSPLHF

J: TRBJ2-2
V: TRBV7-3
CDR3: CASSLRPGQGAGTGELFF

J: TRBJ2-1
V: TRBV18
CDR3: CASSPPWAGSYNEQFF

J: TRBJ1-5
V: TRBV7-9
CDR3: CASSLLGGSGQPQHF

J: TRBJ2-7
V: TRBV24-1
CDR3: CATSEAGTGVREQYF

J: TRBJ2-6
V: TRBV24-1
CDR3: CATSDSDRSGANVLTF

J: TRBJ1-5
V: TRBV13
CDR3: CASSFGGTGNQPQHF

J: TRBJ2-5
V: TRBV10-3
CDR3: CAISESTSGGQETQYF

J: TRBJ2-1
V: TRBV9
CDR3: CASSVEPGHLFNEQFF

J: TRBJ2-7
V: TRBV15
CDR3: CATSRWDRGNEQYF

J: TRBJ2-7
V: TRBV9
CDR3: CASSPGSGIDFYEQYF

J: TRBJ2-7
V: TRBV9
CDR3: CASSDRHSYEQYF

J: TRBJ2-7
V: TRBV7-9
CDR3: CASSRTGYEQYF

J: TRBJ2-1
V: TRBV2
CDR3: CASSGEGEQFF

J: TRBJ2-3
V: TRBV7-9
CDR3: CASSLTLAGGTQYF

J: TRBJ2-3
V: TRBV12-3/TRBV12-4
CDR3: CASSFLDTQYF

J: TRBJ1-1
V: TRBV7-9
CDR3: CASSLITGEAFF

J: TRBJ1-2
V: TRBV28
CDR3: CASSLNPGQDYGYTF

J: TRBJ1-4
V: TRBV30
CDR3: CAWRLVGEKLFF

J: TRBJ2-1
V: TRBV28
CDR3: CASRPGASYNEQFF

J: TRBJ1-2
V: TRBV2
CDR3: CASSDGRGNYGYTF

J: TRBJ2-3
V: TRBV18
CDR3: CASSPPALAVDTQYF

J: TRBJ2-1
V: TRBV11-2
CDR3: CASSLRGTADNEQFF

J: TRBJ2-3
V: TRBV3-1/TRBV3-2
CDR3: CASSPGLDASTDTQYF

J: TRBJ2-2
V: TRBV5-1
CDR3: CASSLDWGGQGAAGELFF

J: TRBJ1-2
V: TRBV13
CDR3: CASSADSWNYGYTF

J: TRBJ2-7
V: TRBV28
CDR3: CASSSGGQPSYEQYF

J: TRBJ2-7
V: TRBV5-4
CDR3: CASSLGQGVSYEQYF

J: TRBJ1-2
V: TRBV5-6
CDR3: CASSQVFTYGYTF

J: TRBJ2-7
V: TRBV10-1
CDR3: CASSEVKNRASATYDQYF

J: TRBJ1-1
V: TRBV27
CDR3: CASSLSSLGQGNTEAFF

J: TRBJ2-1
V: TRBV5-8
CDR3: CASSLTGRYNEQFF

J: TRBJ2-7
V: TRBV5-4
CDR3: CASSRGTSGREAGQYF

J: TRBJ1-2
V: TRBV18
CDR3: CASSPGTGDYLYGYTF

J: TRBJ2-2
V: TRBV5-1
CDR3: CASSFSLTGTVSGELFF

J: TRBJ1-1
V: TRBV3-1/TRBV3-2
CDR3: CASRPLDRGTEAFF

J: TRBJ2-5
V: TRBV27
CDR3: CASSPRAHHLSSETQYF

J: TRBJ2-3
V: TRBV24-1
CDR3: CATRMADTQYF